The 14 T cell receptor beta chains below come from one sample, sequenced in a study of cytomegalovirus exposure and HLA in healthy donors. This PCR relied on a set of 60 Vbeta primers and 13 Jbeta primers. The assay was immunoSEQ multiplex PCR, and TCRdb's table has in-frame clones only and misses some. The data show 150,000 to 180,000 clones, roughly 77% seen once. The material sequenced was PBMCs. The receptors shown here come from a man aged 25-45 years in good health and CMV-seropositive.

The V gene is TRBV30, the J gene TRBJ1-1, with TRBD1 identical over 9 bases. Germline assignment: CDR1 GTSNPN and CDR2 SVGIG (reference sequence). V lost 3 bases and J lost 10; bases outside the gene matches: 3. The CDR3 is 11 residues long. In nucleotides, the CDR3 is TGTGCCTGGAGGAGACAGGGGGGAGCTTTCTTT. This gives the protein CAWRRQGGAFF.

The gene calls are TRBV6-5 and TRBJ2-2, with 7 nucleotides matching TRBD2. The germline V gene has CDR1 MNHEY and CDR2 SVGAGI. With 6 bases clipped from V and 9 bases from J, the junction kept 4 bases outside the gene matches. CDR3 length: 12 residues. CDR3 sequence: CASSWGGWELFF. The CDR3 coding sequence is TGTGCCAGCAGCTGGGGAGGGTGGGAGCTGTTTTTT.

The CDR3 DNA is TGTGCCAGCAGGCAAATCAGGCAAGCAAACTATGGCTACACCTTC. Translating it yields CASRQIRQANYGYTF. The genes are TRBV27 and TRBJ1-2, with D hard to call. Germline-derived CDR1 and CDR2 are MNHEY and SMNVEV (reference sequence). CDR3 length equals 15 residues. Trimming stripped 6 bases from V and 2 bases from J, with 16 bases between.

This CDR3 is CASSWSTGNTEAFF. The CDR3 DNA is TGCGCCAGCAGCTGGAGTACAGGGAACACTGAAGCTTTCTTT. This chain links TRBV5-1 with TRBJ1-1, with a possible D match to TRBD1 (5 bases). The CDR3 has 14 amino acids. Trimming removed 3 bases from V and 1 base from J, with 10 bases in between. In germline, CDR1 is SGHRS, CDR2 YFSETQ.

The V and J genes are TRBV28 and TRBJ2-6; tentative D call: TRBD2 (5 bases). Germline CDR1 and CDR2: MDHEN and SYDVKM. V lost 6 bases and J lost 5, with 26 bases in between. CDR3 length: 19 amino acids. The CDR3 DNA is TGTGCCAGCAGGACGTCTTCGACTTTTAATGGACTTTGGGCCAACGTCCTGACTTTC. Translated, it gives CASRTSSTFNGLWANVLTF.

The chain couples TRBV9 to TRBJ1-6; TRBD1 agrees at 9 bases. The germline V gene has CDR1 SGDLS and CDR2 YYNGEE. The V gene end was trimmed by 4 bases and the J gene end by 10 bases; junction bases not matched to a gene: 9. The CDR3 covers 15 residues. CDR3 residues: CASSPMDRGGSPLHF. Written as DNA, the CDR3 is TGTGCCAGCAGCCCGATGGACAGGGGAGGATCACCCCTCCACTTT.

The chain has TRBV7-8 and TRBJ1-5; TRBD1 might be the D (5 bases). This CDR3 has 16 amino acids. Per germline, CDR1 SGHVS and CDR2 FQNEAQ. V lost 5 bases, J lost 3 bases, and 17 bases lay in between. The CDR3 loop reads CASSLTLGGTNQPQHF. The DNA for the CDR3 is TGTGCCAGCAGCCTTACACTGGGAGGGACCAATCAGCCCCAGCATTTT.

This clone was seen only a few times. V usage is TRBV30 and J usage is TRBJ2-3; the D gene is possibly TRBD2 (5 bases). Trimming stripped 4 bases from V and 4 bases from J, with 15 bases between. There are 14 residues in the CDR3. CDR1 is GTSNPN, CDR2 SVGIG, per germline (reference sequence). The CDR3 DNA reads as TGTGCCTGGAAAGAGGGTAGGGTTGCAGATACGCAGTATTTT. Protein: CAWKEGRVADTQYF.

J is TRBJ2-3 and V is TRBV19; no definite D call. CDR1 and CDR2 (germline): LNHDA, SQIVND (reference sequence). The CDR3 extends over 13 amino acids. Trimming cost V 1 base and J 4 bases, with 6 bases left between them. The CDR3, as DNA: TGTGCCAGTAGTATAGGGGCCGCAGATACGCAGTATTTT. It codes for CASSIGAADTQYF.

The chain recombines TRBV7-7 with TRBJ2-1, with a possible D match to TRBD1 (6 bases). CDR1 is SSHAT and CDR2 is FNYEAQ in the germline V gene (reference sequence). V lost 1 base to trimming and J lost 4 bases, with 11 bases between them. The CDR3 spans 15 residues. The DNA of the CDR3 is TGTGCCAGCAGCTTAGAGCTAGGGGGATACAATGAGCAGTTCTTC. Its translation is CASSLELGGYNEQFF.

The chain links TRBV4-1 to TRBJ1-2; a weak D match, TRBD1 (6 bases). Trimming removed 1 base at V and 4 bases at J, with 16 bases between. The CDR3 length is 16 residues. CDR1 and CDR2 from the germline V gene are MGHRA and YSYEKL. The CDR3: CASSQVTDSESYGYTF. The CDR3 DNA reads TGCGCCAGCAGCCAAGTGACGGACAGTGAAAGCTATGGCTACACCTTC.

This clone is a singleton in its sample. V and J are TRBV6-6 and TRBJ1-5, with 9 bases fitting TRBD1. V lost 8 bases, J lost 0 bases, and 8 bases stayed unmatched. The CDR3 is made up of 16 amino acids. Germline CDR1 is MNHNY and CDR2 is SVGAGI (reference sequence). The CDR3 sequence: CASQSTGGHSNQPQHF. CDR3 bases: TGTGCCAGCCAATCTACAGGGGGCCATAGCAATCAGCCCCAGCATTTT.

The table lists this clone with a count of one. This rearrangement joins TRBV6-1 to TRBJ2-7, with 7 positions matching TRBD1. Germline CDR1 is MNHNS and CDR2 is SASEGT. The CDR3 is 15 amino acids. The J segment lost 0 bases and the V segment lost 4 bases, leaving 6 bases of the junction unmatched. The CDR3 loop reads CASSVAGTVSYEQYF. The CDR3 DNA follows: TGTGCCAGCAGTGTAGCCGGGACAGTCTCCTACGAGCAGTACTTC.

This clone was seen a handful of times. The rearrangement links TRBV5-5 to TRBJ2-3; possible D gene TRBD1, 5 bases. Trimming took off 0 bases at V and 6 bases at J, with 14 bases between the two ends. The CDR3 consists of 15 residues. Germline-derived CDR1 and CDR2 are SGHKS and YYEKEE (reference sequence). The DNA of the CDR3 is TGTGCCAGCAGCTTGGTGGGGCGTTCGAGGGATACGCAGTATTTT. Residues: CASSLVGRSRDTQYF.